The TCR beta chain under discussion was sequenced for a study of low-dose radiotherapy and immunotherapy resistance in tumors. Study-level background: A dose of 1 Gy per fraction every two weeks went to Cohort 2, totaling 13 Gy over 26 weeks. Intravenous cyclophosphamide 200 mg/m2 was given every two weeks, one day before radiation and immunotherapy. While receiving nivolumab 240 mg every two weeks, patients also received ipilimumab 1 mg/kg every six weeks, both intravenously.

Primers targeting TRAV and TRBV primed first-strand cDNA, covering alpha and beta chains. Amplification of TCRs used a constant-region primer and V-primer adapter for roughly 21 PCR cycles. TCRdb reanalysed the reads using MiXCR and keeps one entry per CDR3 protein. This sample has roughly 39,000 distinct CDR3 sequences, with 25% to 40% found just once. The J segment lost 2 bases and the V segment lost 6 bases, leaving 4 bases of the junction unmatched. The germline V gene encodes CDR1 MNHNS and CDR2 SASEGT. This CDR3 contains 13 residues. The time point denotes: before trial treatment. Every donor's regimen consisted of nivolumab, ipilimumab, aspirin, low-dose cyclophosphamide and low-dose radiotherapy.

Sample: PBMCs, taken before treatment. This receptor was obtained from a male donor with gallbladder cancer. The chain carries TRBV6-1 and TRBJ2-7; 7 bases are a match to TRBD1. The CDR3 region is CASRGQETYEQYF. The CDR3 DNA sequence: TGTGCCAGCAGAGGACAGGAGACCTACGAGCAGTACTTC.